This TCR beta chain was identified in a study of OX40 agonist ivuxolimab in advanced cancers. As for the study in general: Patients were dosed with the agonistic anti-OX40 (CD134) antibody ivuxolimab. At 0.01 to 10 mg/kg, ivuxolimab was administered intravenously to patients every 2 weeks.

Overall study findings and caveats: CD4+ and CD8+ blood T cells expanded clonally by week 6 at 0.1 to 3.0 mg/kg.

Clones were sequenced by immunoSEQ multiplex PCR, and TCRdb holds only the in-frame ones, with some missing. The sample comprises about 59,000 clones, 85% of which are singletons, and 4% rests with the top ten. About this clone: Its antigen is unknown.

Germline CDR1 SEHNR, CDR2 FQNEAQ (reference sequence). V was trimmed by 4 bases and J by 2 bases, leaving 18 bases between them. This CDR3 has 16 residues. Sampling times: baseline, cycle 4 day 1, cycle 7 day 1. The sequenced sample was CD4+ or CD8+ T cells sorted from blood, obtained in a trial of the OX40 agonist ivuxolimab. The chain employs TRBV7-9 and TRBJ2-7; tentatively, D is TRBD1 or TRBD2 (5 bases each). The clonotype comes from an adult with an advanced solid tumor such as melanoma, head and neck, liver or kidney cancer. The CDR3 here is CASSSRKGPAAYEQYF. CDR3 sequence (DNA): TGTGCCAGCAGCTCCCGAAAGGGACCGGCGGCCTACGAGCAGTACTTC. The whole variable domain, filled in from reference TRBV7-9 and TRBJ2-7, reads DTGVSQNPRHKITKRGQNVTFRCDPISEHNRLYWYRQTLGQGPEFLTYFQNEAQLEKSRLLSDRFSAERPKGSFSTLEIQRTEQGDSAMYLCASSSRKGPAAYEQYFGPGTRLTVT.